The 18 T cell receptor beta chains in this list originate from one sample, sequenced in a study of glioma-infiltrating T cells. Using RNA template, CDR3s of TCR alpha and beta were amplified with iRepertoire arm-PCR. Using its own MiXCR run on the multiplex PCR reads, TCRdb lists one record per CDR3 protein. The repertoire holds about 140,000 distinct CDR3 sequences, with about 39% as singletons. Input material: glioma tissue, nonneoplastic brain tissue, or PBMCs (not recorded which). The receptors originated from a human donor with low-grade glioma or glioblastoma, undergoing nonglioma brain surgery, or in good health (not recorded which).

The rearrangement links TRBV7-6 to TRBJ2-7; D call uncertain. In germline, CDR1 is SGHVS, CDR2 FNYEAQ. The V and J ends lost 1 base and 7 bases respectively, with 11 bases between them. The CDR3 has 13 amino acids. The CDR3 coding sequence is TGTGCCAGCAGCTTAGGCGATGTGGGAGAGCAGTACTTC. It is translated as CASSLGDVGEQYF. Full variable domain (missing parts from reference TRBV7-6 and TRBJ2-7): GAGVSQSPRYKVTKRGQDVALRCDPISGHVSLYWYRQALGQGPEFLTYFNYEAQQDKSGLPNDRFSAERPEGSISTLTIQRTEQRDSAMYRCASSLGDVGEQYFGPGTRLTVT.

This clonotype was picked up a small number of times. The chain joins TRBV4-1 to TRBJ2-7; D ambiguous. Germline V gene lookup returns CDR1 MGHRA and CDR2 YSYEKL. The CDR3 is made up of 15 amino acids. V lost 4 bases and J 2 bases, leaving 15 bases between the germline ends. For the CDR3, the DNA is TGCGCCAGCAGCCTCACAACAGTGGGCCCCTACGAGCAGTACTTC. Translating gives CASSLTTVGPYEQYF.

This chain uses TRBV6-1 with TRBJ2-5; tentatively, D is TRBD1 (5 bases). In germline, CDR1 is MNHNS, CDR2 SASEGT. The V gene lost 8 bases and the J gene lost 2 bases, with 12 bases spanning the gap. The CDR3 is 13 amino acids. CDR3 sequence (DNA): TGTGCCAGCGGACAACAGCAGCAAGAGACCCAGTACTTC. It specifies CASGQQQQETQYF.

The CDR3 is CSASLAGGYEQFF. CDR3 coding DNA: TGCAGTGCTAGTCTAGCGGGAGGATATGAGCAGTTCTTC. V is TRBV20-1 and J is TRBJ2-1, with 11 bases fitting TRBD2. This CDR3 contains 13 residues. Germline values: CDR1 DFQATT, CDR2 SNEGSKA (reference sequence). With V trimmed by 3 bases and J by 8 bases, 3 bases remained unmatched.

The sample holds one count of this clonotype. A read error may explain this, as a much larger clone is one base away. The chain joins TRBV27 to TRBJ2-5; D unclear. The length of the CDR3 is 11 residues. CDR1 is MNHEY and CDR2 is SMNVEV in the germline V gene (reference sequence). The CDR3 DNA reads as TGTGCCAGCAGTAACCAAGAGGCCCAGTACTTC. It yields the protein CASSNQEAQYF.

This clonotype was counted only a few times. This chain uses TRBV20-1 with TRBJ2-1, with D possibly TRBD2 on 6 matching bases. V was clipped by 5 bases and J by 1 base, with 12 bases between them. From germline, CDR1 is DFQATT and CDR2 SNEGSKA (reference sequence). The CDR3 runs to 14 residues. The CDR3 protein is CSAHLSGSYNEQFF. CDR3 DNA sequence: TGCAGTGCTCACCTTAGCGGTTCCTACAATGAGCAGTTCTTC.

A note on this clonotype: Being one base from a much bigger clone, this may be a read error. This CDR3 is CASSGTAYNEQSF. CDR3 sequence (DNA): TGTGCCAGCAGTGGGACAGCCTACAATGAGCAGTCCTTC. This chain uses TRBV6-2 or TRBV6-3 with TRBJ2-1, with 7 bases identical to TRBD1. The CDR3 totals 13 residues. Germline CDR1 reads MNHEY; CDR2 reads SVGEGT.

This clonotype has a handful of counts. The chain carries TRBV15 and TRBJ2-3, with 7 nucleotides matching TRBD1. Trimming took 1 base from V and 2 from J; bases not matched to a gene: 3. The germline CDR1 and CDR2 sequences are LNHNV and YYDKDF (reference sequence). The CDR3 runs 15 residues. The CDR3 is CATSRVGGPTDTQYF. The CDR3, as DNA: TGTGCCACCAGCAGAGTAGGGGGCCCCACAGATACGCAGTATTTT. Using reference TRBV15 and TRBJ2-3 for the parts outside the CDR3, the full variable domain is DAMVIQNPRYQVTQFGKPVTLSCSQTLNHNVMYWYQQKSSQAPKLLFHYYDKDFNNEADTPDNFQSRRPNTSFCFLDIRSPGLGDTAMYLCATSRVGGPTDTQYFGPGTRLTVL.

This clonotype has more than one count but fewer than ten. The rearrangement links TRBV7-9 to TRBJ1-1; D uncertain. Germline assignment: CDR1 SEHNR and CDR2 FQNEAQ (reference sequence). The CDR3 contains 13 residues. V gave up 7 bases and J gave up 3 bases, with 12 bases separating them. Written as DNA, the CDR3 is TGTGCCAGCAACCCGACCGGGCACACTGAAGCTTTCTTT. Protein sequence: CASNPTGHTEAFF.

This clonotype was seen just once. A much larger clone differs from this one at a single base, so this may be a read error. The J gene is TRBJ2-1, the V gene TRBV6-2 or TRBV6-3; tentatively, D is TRBD2 (6 bases). Trimming pared 7 bases from V and 9 bases from J, leaving 19 bases between. CDR3 length equals 14 residues. CDR1 MNHEY and CDR2 SVGEGT come from the germline V gene. The CDR3, as DNA: TGTGCCAGCACCCCGTGTCGGGGGTCGGGTGAGCAGTTCTTC. Translating gives CASTPCRGSGEQFF.

This clonotype was seen a handful of times. The rearrangement links TRBV20-1 to TRBJ2-5, with a possible D match to TRBD2 (5 bases). This CDR3 comprises 10 residues. Deletions cut 7 bases from V and 3 bases from J, with 6 bases between. CDR1 is DFQATT and CDR2 is SNEGSKA in the germline V gene (reference sequence). The CDR3 protein is CSVGEETQYF. CDR3 DNA sequence: TGCAGTGTCGGGGAAGAGACCCAGTACTTC.

This clonotype was counted ten times or more. This chain connects TRBV7-8 to TRBJ2-1; 9 bases line up with TRBD2. The CDR3 has 18 residues. CDR1 and CDR2 (germline): SGHVS, FQNEAQ. The J segment lost 0 bases and the V segment lost 0 bases, leaving 6 bases of the junction unmatched. The CDR3 region has the DNA TGTGCCAGCAGCTTAGCGGTTAGCGGGAGTAGCTCCTACAATGAGCAGTTCTTC. This translates into CASSLAVSGSSSYNEQFF.

In this sample, this clonotype turned up a few times. CDR3 bases: TGCAGTGCTAGAGGGCAGGGGGTTGAAGCTTTCTTT. Its translation: CSARGQGVEAFF. V and J are TRBV20-1 and TRBJ1-1, with TRBD1 matching over 7 bases. The CDR3 has 12 residues. CDR1 is DFQATT, CDR2 SNEGSKA, per germline (reference sequence). Germline trimming cut 1 base from V and 7 bases from J; bases unmatched to any gene: 3.

The V call is TRBV7-6, the J call TRBJ2-7; 7 bases match TRBD1. This CDR3 contains 14 residues. Germline lookup yields CDR1 SGHVS and CDR2 FNYEAQ. Trimming removed 5 bases from V and 2 bases from J; junction bases left unmatched: 6. CDR3 amino acids: CASSPGTEPYEQYF. DNA for the CDR3: TGTGCCAGCAGCCCCGGGACAGAACCCTACGAGCAGTACTTC. Full variable domain (remainder filled in from reference TRBV7-6 and TRBJ2-7): GAGVSQSPRYKVTKRGQDVALRCDPISGHVSLYWYRQALGQGPEFLTYFNYEAQQDKSGLPNDRFSAERPEGSISTLTIQRTEQRDSAMYRCASSPGTEPYEQYFGPGTRLTVT.

The chain joins TRBV12-3 or TRBV12-4 to TRBJ2-5, with D unclear. With 2 bases removed from V and 4 bases from J, the gap between germline ends came to 11 bases. The CDR3 is 14 residues long. CDR3 loop: CASSLTDGSETQYF. The CDR3 DNA reads as TGTGCCAGCAGTTTAACGGATGGGTCAGAGACCCAGTACTTC.

The chain combines TRBV27 with TRBJ2-3, with 10 positions matching TRBD2. Per germline, CDR1 MNHEY and CDR2 SMNVEV (reference sequence). This CDR3 is 19 amino acids long. With V trimmed by 0 bases and J by 1 base, 10 bases remained unmatched. The CDR3 DNA reads as TGTGCCAGCAGTTTATCATACCCCCGACTAGCGGGCCGCACAGATACGCAGTATTTT. It translates to CASSLSYPRLAGRTDTQYF.

On this clonotype: Since a much larger clone is just one base distant, this may be a read error. The chain carries TRBV25-1 and TRBJ2-1; the D gene is possibly TRBD2 (6 bases). Germline V lookup: CDR1 MGHDK, CDR2 SYGVNS. The CDR3 loop spans 16 amino acids. The V and J ends lost 1 base and 9 bases respectively, with 19 bases between them. In nucleotides, the CDR3 is TGTGCCAGCAGTGAATGGGACTCCCCAGTAGCCCGTGAGCAGTTCTTC. Its protein product is CASSEWDSPVAREQFF. Based on the CDR3 plus reference TRBV25-1 and TRBJ2-1, the full variable domain is EADIYQTPRYLVIGTGKKITLECSQTMGHDKMYWYQQDPGMELHLIHYSYGVNSTEKGDLSSESTVSRIRTEHFPLTLESARPSHTSQYLCASSEWDSPVAREQFFGPGTRLTVL.

This rearrangement joins TRBV6-1 to TRBJ1-2; D is undetermined. The CDR3 covers 13 residues. CDR1 is MNHNS and CDR2 is SASEGT in the germline V gene. The V end was cut by 0 bases, the J end by 4 bases, with 6 bases between. In DNA, the CDR3 is TGTGCCAGCAGTGAAGCGCTGGGCTATGGCTACACCTTC. Protein product: CASSEALGYGYTF.